In its sample, the clone carrying this T cell receptor beta chain was seen a few times. The antigen is unknown. The data originate from a study of identical twins. Regarding the study as a whole: Twin pairs had excess sharing that was weaker in beta out-of-frame sequences.

Template switching supplied a universal primer site; unique molecular identifiers were carried on the cDNA. TCRdb fed the 5' RACE reads into MiXCR, producing one record per CDR3 protein. There are about 190,000 distinct CDR3 sequences in the sample; roughly 15% occur only once, and 40% lies in the top ten. Trimming shortened V by 3 bases and J by 6 bases, and 10 bases separated the two germline ends. The CDR3 extends over 13 amino acids. These sequences were also reported in another study, on T cells expressing NK-cell markers. As reported in that work: In the group of eight sequenced donors, seven were HCMV-seropositive and one was seronegative. Dominant NKG2C+ clonotype frequencies of about 1.0-8% of CD8+ T cells were measured in over five donors.

This TCR came from a woman under 30 in good health. The sequencing input was CD8+ T cells sorted from blood. The gene calls are TRBV12-3 or TRBV12-4 and TRBJ2-3; D is ambiguous. The CDR3 region is CASSFSHFDTQYF. CDR3 nucleotides: TGTGCCAGCAGTTTTAGCCATTTTGATACGCAGTATTTT.